This T cell receptor (beta chain) is from a study of early T cells in non-severe SARS-CoV-2 infection. Study results and limitations: Database matching using VDJdb favored anti-spike CD8 responses, with private and CD4 specificities left missing.

With 2 bases clipped from V and 8 bases from J, the junction kept 3 bases outside the gene matches. CDR1 and CDR2 from the germline V gene are DFQATT and SNEGSKA (reference sequence). The CDR3 consists of 13 residues. Individual cDNA molecules received unique molecular identifiers. From the 5' RACE reads, TCRdb called clonotypes with MiXCR, one entry per CDR3 protein. The data contain tens of thousands of distinct CDR3 sequences, just under 15% of them seen just once; the ten biggest clones take up 5.5% to 7%. This clonotype came up a few times. Its target is unknown. The sample consisted of whole blood. The clonotype was recovered from an adult who was a healthcare worker with PCR-confirmed SARS-CoV-2 infection or an uninfected control (not recorded which). The genes are TRBV20-1 and TRBJ2-1, with 10 bases matching TRBD2. The DNA for the CDR3 is TGCAGTGCTAGACCTAGCGGGAGCGATGAGCAGTTCTTC. Translating it yields CSARPSGSDEQFF.